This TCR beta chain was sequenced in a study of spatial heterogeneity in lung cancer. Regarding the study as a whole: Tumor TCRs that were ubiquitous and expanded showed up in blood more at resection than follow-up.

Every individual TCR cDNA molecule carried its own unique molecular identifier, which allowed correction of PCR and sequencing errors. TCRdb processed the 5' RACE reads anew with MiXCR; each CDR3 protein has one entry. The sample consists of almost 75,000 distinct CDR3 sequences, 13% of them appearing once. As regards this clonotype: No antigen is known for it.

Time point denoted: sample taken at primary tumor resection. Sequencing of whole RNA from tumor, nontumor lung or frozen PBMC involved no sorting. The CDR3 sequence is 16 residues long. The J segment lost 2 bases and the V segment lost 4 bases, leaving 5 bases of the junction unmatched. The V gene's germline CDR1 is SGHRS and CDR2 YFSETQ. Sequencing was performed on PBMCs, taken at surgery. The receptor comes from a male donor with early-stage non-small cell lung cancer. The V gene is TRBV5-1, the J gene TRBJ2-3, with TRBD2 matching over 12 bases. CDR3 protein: CASSHGLAGNTDTQYF. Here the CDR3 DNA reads TGCGCCAGCAGCCATGGACTAGCGGGAAACACAGATACGCAGTATTTT.